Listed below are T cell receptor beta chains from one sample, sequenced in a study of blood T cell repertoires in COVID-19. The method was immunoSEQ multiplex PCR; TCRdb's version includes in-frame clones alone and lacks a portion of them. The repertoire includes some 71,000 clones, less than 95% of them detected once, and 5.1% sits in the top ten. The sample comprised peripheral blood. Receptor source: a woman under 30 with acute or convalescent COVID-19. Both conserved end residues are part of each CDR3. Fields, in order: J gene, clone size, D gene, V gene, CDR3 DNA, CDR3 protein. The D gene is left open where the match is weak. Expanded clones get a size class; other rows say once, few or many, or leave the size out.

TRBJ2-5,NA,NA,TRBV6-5,TGTGCCAGCAGCCCAACAGGGTTAGAGACCCAGTACTTC,CASSPTGLETQYF
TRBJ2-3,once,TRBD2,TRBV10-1,TGCGCCAGCAGTGAGGACGGGAGGAGCACAGATACGCAGTATTTT,CASSEDGRSTDTQYF
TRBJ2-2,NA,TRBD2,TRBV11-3,TGTGCCAGCAGCTTTAGCGGGGGAGACACCGGGGAGCTGTTTTTT,CASSFSGGDTGELFF
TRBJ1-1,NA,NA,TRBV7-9,TGTGCCAGCAGCGCAAGACAGAATGAAGCTTTCTTT,CASSARQNEAFF
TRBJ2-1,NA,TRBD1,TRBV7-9,TGTGCCAGCAGCTTAGTACAGGGGTCGATAGATGAGCAGTTCTTC,CASSLVQGSIDEQFF
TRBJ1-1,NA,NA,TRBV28,TGTGCCAGCAGTTTTCTTAACACTGAAGCTTTCTTT,CASSFLNTEAFF
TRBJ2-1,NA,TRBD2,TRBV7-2,TGTGCCAGCAGCTTAGCCGTACTAGCGGGTGAGCAGTTCTTC,CASSLAVLAGEQFF
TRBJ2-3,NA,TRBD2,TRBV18,TGTGCCAGCTCACCAGGGGGAGCGGGGGTCACAGATACGCAGTATTTT,CASSPGGAGVTDTQYF
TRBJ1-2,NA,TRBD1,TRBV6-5,TGTGCCAGCAGGGGGGGACAGGCCTATGGCTACACCTTC,CASRGGQAYGYTF
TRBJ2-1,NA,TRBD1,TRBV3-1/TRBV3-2,TGTGCCAGCAGCCAAGTTGTGGCAGACAGGGCGCAGTTCTTC,CASSQVVADRAQFF
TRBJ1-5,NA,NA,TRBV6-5,TGTGCCAGCAGTTACTCGATTGGCCAGCCCCAGCATTTT,CASSYSIGQPQHF
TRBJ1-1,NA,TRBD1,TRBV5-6,TGTGCCAGCAGCTTGGTCGGGGACAGGTTCTCGGTGGACACTGAAGCTTTCTTT,CASSLVGDRFSVDTEAFF
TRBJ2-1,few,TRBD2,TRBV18,TGTGCCAGCTCACCTGGACTAGGGGAAACACATACCGAGCAGTTCTTC,CASSPGLGETHTEQFF
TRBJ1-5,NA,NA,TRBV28,TGTGCCAGCAGGCGGCGAGGGGGAGGGGGCAATCAGCCCCAGCATTTT,CASRRRGGGGNQPQHF
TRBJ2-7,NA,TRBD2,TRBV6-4,TGTGCCCGGGGCGAGCGGGGGGGCGGTAAGCAGTACTTC,CARGERGGGKQYF
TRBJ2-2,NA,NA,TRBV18,TGTGCCAGCTCACCAGGATTGGTGACATTCACCGGGGAGCTGTTTTTT,CASSPGLVTFTGELFF
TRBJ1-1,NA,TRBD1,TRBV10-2,TGCGCCAGCAGTGAGGGGGGACACAGGGGTCACACTGAAGCTTTCTTT,CASSEGGHRGHTEAFF
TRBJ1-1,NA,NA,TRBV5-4,TGTGCCAGCAGCTTGTTGGGTCCGGGGAACACTGAAGCTTTCTTT,CASSLLGPGNTEAFF
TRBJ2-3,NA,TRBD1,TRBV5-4,TGTGCCAGCAGCACTCTCCAGGGGGAGACAGATACGCAGTATTTT,CASSTLQGETDTQYF
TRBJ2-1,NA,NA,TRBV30,TGTGCCTGGAGTCTGGTGAGGGAGCAGTTCTTC,CAWSLVREQFF
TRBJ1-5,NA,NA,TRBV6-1,TGTGCCAGCAGTGAGTTTGAGCAGCCCCAGCATTTT,CASSEFEQPQHF
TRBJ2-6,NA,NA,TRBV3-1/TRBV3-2,TGTGCCAGCAGCCCTACAGGGATCGGGGCCAACGTCCTGACTTTC,CASSPTGIGANVLTF
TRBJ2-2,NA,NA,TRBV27,TGTGCCAGCAGTTATAGCGAGAACACCGGGGAGCTGTTTTTT,CASSYSENTGELFF
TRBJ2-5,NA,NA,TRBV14,TGTGCCAGCAGCCAAGGAATTGGGGGCACGGGCCAAGAGACCCAGTACTTC,CASSQGIGGTGQETQYF
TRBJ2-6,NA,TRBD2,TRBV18,TGTGCCAGCTCACCGATGGAACTAGCGGGGGGATCTGGGGCCAACGTCCTGACTTTC,CASSPMELAGGSGANVLTF
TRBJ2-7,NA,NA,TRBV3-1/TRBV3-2,TGTGCCAGCAGCCAAGAGGTCTCTACTTATAGCGAGCAGTACTTC,CASSQEVSTYSEQYF
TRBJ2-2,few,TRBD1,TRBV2,TGTGCCAGCAGAGGCAATGAACCGGGACAGGGCCGTCCCGGGGAGCTGTTTTTT,CASRGNEPGQGRPGELFF
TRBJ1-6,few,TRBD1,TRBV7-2,TGTGCCAGCAGCTTCGGCGGGACAGCAGTTAATTCACCCCTCCACTTT,CASSFGGTAVNSPLHF
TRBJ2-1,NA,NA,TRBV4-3,TGCGCCAGCAGCCCCGGATTGGGCGAGTACAATGAGCAGTTCTTC,CASSPGLGEYNEQFF
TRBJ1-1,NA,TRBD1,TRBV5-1,TGCGCCAGCAGCCCCGGACAGGGGAACACTGAAGCTTTCTTT,CASSPGQGNTEAFF
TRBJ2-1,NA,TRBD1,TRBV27,TGTGCCAGCAGTTTATATGACAGGGGGAATGAGCAGTTCTTC,CASSLYDRGNEQFF
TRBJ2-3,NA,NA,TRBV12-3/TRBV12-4,TGTGCCAGCAGCCTCTCAGTCACAGATACGCAGTATTTT,CASSLSVTDTQYF
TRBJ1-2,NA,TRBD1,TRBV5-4,TGTGCCAGCAGCCCTATCCCGGGACAGGTATATTCCGACTATGGCTACACCTTC,CASSPIPGQVYSDYGYTF
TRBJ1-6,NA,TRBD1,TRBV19,TGTGCCAGTAGTAAAACAGGGGTTGGCTCTAATTCACCCCTCCACTTT,CASSKTGVGSNSPLHF
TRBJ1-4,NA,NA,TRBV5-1,TGCGCCAGCAGCTTTAACGGGGGACCAGGGGAAAAACTGTTTTTT,CASSFNGGPGEKLFF
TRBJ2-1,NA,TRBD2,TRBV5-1,TGCGCCAGCAGCTTGGATGTGGGAGGGGAACCAAATGAGCAGTTCTTC,CASSLDVGGEPNEQFF
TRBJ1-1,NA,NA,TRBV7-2,TGTGCCAGCAGCCCCTCCGGGGCTGAAGCTTTCTTT,CASSPSGAEAFF
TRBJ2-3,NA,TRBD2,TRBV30,TGTGCCTGGACCGCCGGGACTAGCGGGGGGGCGGATACGCAGTATTTT,CAWTAGTSGGADTQYF
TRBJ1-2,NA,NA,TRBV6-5,TGTGCCAGCAGACCATCACAGGAGCCACTCTATGGCTACACCTTC,CASRPSQEPLYGYTF
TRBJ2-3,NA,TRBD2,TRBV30,TGTGCCTGGAGCGGGGGGGCGACAGATACGCAGTATTTT,CAWSGGATDTQYF
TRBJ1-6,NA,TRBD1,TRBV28,TGTGCCAGCAGTTCCTCAGGGACAGGGTATTCACCCCTCCACTTT,CASSSSGTGYSPLHF
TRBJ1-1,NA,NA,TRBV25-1,TGTGCCAGCAGTGACCTTTGGGGCGCGCGGATGAACACTGAAGCTTTCTTT,CASSDLWGARMNTEAFF
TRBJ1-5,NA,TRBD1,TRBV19,TGTGCCAGTAGTATGGGGACAGGGGTTTTCCTCCAGCCCCAGCATTTT,CASSMGTGVFLQPQHF
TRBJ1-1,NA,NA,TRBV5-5,TGTGCCAGCAGCTTGGTAAGAAGGTGGGCCAACACTGAAGCTTTCTTT,CASSLVRRWANTEAFF
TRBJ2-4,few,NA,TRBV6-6,TGTGCCAGCAGTCTTCAGACTAGAAACATTCAGTACTTC,CASSLQTRNIQYF
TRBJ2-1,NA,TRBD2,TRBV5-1,TGCGCCAGCAGAGGGACTAGCGGACGAGGTGAGCAGTTCTTC,CASRGTSGRGEQFF
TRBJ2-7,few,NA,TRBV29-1,TGCAGCGTTGAGCTGCCCGGACAGACGAGGAAGTACTTC,CSVELPGQTRKYF
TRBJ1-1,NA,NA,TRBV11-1,TGTGCCAGCAGCTTAATCCAGGGTTGGGGCAACACTGAAGCTTTCTTT,CASSLIQGWGNTEAFF